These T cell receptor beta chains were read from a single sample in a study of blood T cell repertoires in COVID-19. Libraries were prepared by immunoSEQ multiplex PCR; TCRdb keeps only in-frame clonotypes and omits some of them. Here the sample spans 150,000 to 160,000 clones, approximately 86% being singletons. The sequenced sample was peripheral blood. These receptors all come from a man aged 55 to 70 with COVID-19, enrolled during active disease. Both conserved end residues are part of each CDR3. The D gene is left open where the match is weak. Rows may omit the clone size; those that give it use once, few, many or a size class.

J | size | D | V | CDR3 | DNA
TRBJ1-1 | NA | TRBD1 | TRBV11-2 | CASSYGQGGTEAFF | TGTGCCAGCAGCTACGGACAGGGGGGTACTGAAGCTTTCTTT
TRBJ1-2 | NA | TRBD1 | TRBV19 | CASSIGGGQGNYGYTF | TGTGCCAGTAGTATAGGAGGAGGACAGGGGAACTATGGCTACACCTTC
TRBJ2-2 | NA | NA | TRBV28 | CASSLYSPNTGELFF | TGTGCCAGCAGTTTGTACTCCCCTAACACCGGGGAGCTGTTTTTT
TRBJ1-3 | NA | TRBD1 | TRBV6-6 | CASSGTAGNTIYF | TGTGCCAGCAGCGGGACAGCTGGAAACACCATATATTTT
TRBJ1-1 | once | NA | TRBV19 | CASSNRAVNTEAFF | TGTGCCAGTAGTAACCGAGCGGTGAACACTGAAGCTTTCTTT
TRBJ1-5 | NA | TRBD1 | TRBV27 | CASSLGQGVKSQPQHF | TGTGCCAGCAGTTTGGGACAGGGGGTTAAGAGTCAGCCCCAGCATTTT
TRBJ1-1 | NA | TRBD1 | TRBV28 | CASSAGTVNTEAFF | TGTGCCAGCAGTGCCGGGACAGTGAACACTGAAGCTTTCTTT
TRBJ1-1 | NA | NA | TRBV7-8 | CASSKRTGETEAFF | TGTGCCAGCAGCAAAAGGACGGGGGAGACTGAAGCTTTCTTT
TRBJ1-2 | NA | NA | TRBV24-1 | CATSDSTRVDYGYTF | TGTGCCACCAGTGATTCTACCCGGGTCGACTATGGCTACACCTTC
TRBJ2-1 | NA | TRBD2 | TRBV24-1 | CATSAWASGSYNEQFF | TGTGCCACCAGTGCCTGGGCCAGCGGGAGCTACAATGAGCAGTTCTTC
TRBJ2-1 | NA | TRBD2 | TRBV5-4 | CASSYSGSYNEQFF | TGTGCCAGCAGCTATAGCGGGTCCTACAATGAGCAGTTCTTC
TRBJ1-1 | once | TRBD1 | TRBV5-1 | CASSSSGTGARQDF | TGCGCCAGCAGCTCCTCCGGGACAGGGGCGCGTCAAGATTTT
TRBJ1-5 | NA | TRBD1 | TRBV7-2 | CASSSRTGTGNQPQHF | TGTGCCAGCAGCTCCCGAACCGGGACAGGGAATCAGCCCCAGCATTTT
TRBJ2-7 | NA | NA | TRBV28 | CASSPVAISYEQYF | TGTGCCAGCAGCCCGGTCGCCATCTCCTACGAGCAGTACTTC
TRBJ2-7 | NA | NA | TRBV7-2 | CASSFLFTGYEQYF | TGTGCCAGCAGCTTCCTATTCACAGGGTACGAGCAGTACTTC
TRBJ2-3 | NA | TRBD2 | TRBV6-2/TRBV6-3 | CASSFLSGVTDTQYF | TGTGCCAGCAGTTTCCTCAGCGGGGTCACAGATACGCAGTATTTT
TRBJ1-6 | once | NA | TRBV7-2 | CASSQARNNSPLHF | TGTGCCAGCAGCCAGGCTCGTAATAATTCACCCCTCCACTTT
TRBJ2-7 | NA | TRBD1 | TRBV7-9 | CASSSLQGAKNEQYF | TGTGCCAGCAGCTCCTTACAGGGGGCGAAAAACGAGCAGTACTTC
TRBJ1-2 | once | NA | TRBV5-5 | CASSSTGSYGYTF | TGTGCCAGCAGTTCGACAGGATCCTATGGCTACACCTTC
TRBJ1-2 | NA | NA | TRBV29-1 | CSVDGSQNYGYTF | TGCAGCGTTGATGGGAGCCAGAACTATGGCTACACCTTC
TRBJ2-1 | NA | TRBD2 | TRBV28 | CASSLFAGGYNEQFF | TGTGCCAGCAGTTTGTTTGCGGGGGGCTACAATGAGCAGTTCTTC
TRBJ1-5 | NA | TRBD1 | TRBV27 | CASRATGGGQPQHF | TGTGCCAGCAGGGCAACAGGGGGAGGACAGCCCCAGCATTTT
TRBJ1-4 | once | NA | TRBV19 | CASSDTGQPPEKLFF | TGTGCCAGTAGCGACACCGGACAGCCTCCTGAAAAACTGTTTTTT
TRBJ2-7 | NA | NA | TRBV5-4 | CASSLSPSGYEQYF | TGTGCCAGCAGCTTGAGCCCGTCCGGTTACGAGCAGTACTTC
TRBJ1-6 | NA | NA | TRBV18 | CASSPLDRSSTLFLHF | TGTGCCAGCTCCCCTCTCGACAGAAGCTCTACATTATTCCTCCACTTT
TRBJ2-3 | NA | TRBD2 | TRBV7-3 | CASSLTAGGPTDTQYF | TGTGCCAGCAGCTTAACCGCGGGGGGGCCAACAGATACGCAGTATTTT
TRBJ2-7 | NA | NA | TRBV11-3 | CASSLRGKSSYEQYF | TGTGCCAGCAGCTTACGCGGAAAGAGCTCCTACGAGCAGTACTTC
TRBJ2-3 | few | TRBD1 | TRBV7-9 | CASSPGQGIDTQYF | TGTGCCAGCAGCCCGGGACAGGGAATAGATACGCAGTATTTT
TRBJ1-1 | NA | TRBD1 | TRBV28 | CASSPTGTGEGTEAFF | TGTGCCAGCAGTCCTACCGGGACAGGGGAGGGCACTGAAGCTTTCTTT
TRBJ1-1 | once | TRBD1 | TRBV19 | CASSISASGRGTNTEAFF | TGTGCCAGTAGTATATCCGCGTCGGGCAGGGGGACTAACACTGAAGCTTTCTTT
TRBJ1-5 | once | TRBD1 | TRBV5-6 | CASSVDGQGNQPQHF | TGTGCCAGCAGCGTAGACGGACAGGGCAATCAGCCCCAGCATTTT
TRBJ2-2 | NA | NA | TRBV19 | CASSIGGVYTGELFF | TGTGCCAGTAGTATAGGAGGAGTGTACACCGGGGAGCTGTTTTTT
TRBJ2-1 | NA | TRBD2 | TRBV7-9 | CASSLGAGTSGINEQFF | TGTGCCAGCAGCTTAGGCGCCGGGACTAGCGGGATCAATGAGCAGTTCTTC
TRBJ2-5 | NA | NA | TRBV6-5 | CASSRGTGRTANEYF | TGTGCCAGCAGTAGGGGAACCGGAAGAACCGCGAATGAGTACTTC
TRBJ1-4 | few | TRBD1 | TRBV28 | CASRHRQGDEKLFF | TGTGCCAGCAGACACCGACAGGGGGATGAAAAACTGTTTTTT
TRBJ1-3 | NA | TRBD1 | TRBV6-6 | CASREGAGNTIYF | TGTGCCAGCAGGGAGGGGGCCGGAAACACCATATATTTT
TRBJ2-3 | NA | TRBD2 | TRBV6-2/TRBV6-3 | CASSWTSGLTDTQYF | TGTGCCAGCAGTTGGACTAGCGGACTCACAGATACGCAGTATTTT
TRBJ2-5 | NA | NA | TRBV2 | CASSGGLQETQYF | TGTGCCAGCAGTGGCGGACTCCAAGAGACCCAGTACTTC
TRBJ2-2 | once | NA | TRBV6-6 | CASVEGPGELFF | TGTGCCAGCGTGGAGGGTCCCGGGGAGCTGTTTTTT
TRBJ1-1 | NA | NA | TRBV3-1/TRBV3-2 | CASSLRQVRTEAFF | TGTGCCAGCAGCCTACGACAGGTGAGGACTGAAGCTTTCTTT
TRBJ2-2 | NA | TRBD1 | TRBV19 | CASSIEGGTGYTGELFF | TGTGCCAGTAGTATAGAAGGGGGGACAGGGTACACCGGGGAGCTGTTTTTT
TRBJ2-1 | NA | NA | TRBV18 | CASSPGLRSHNEQFF | TGTGCCAGCTCACCGGGCCTTAGATCACACAATGAGCAGTTCTTC
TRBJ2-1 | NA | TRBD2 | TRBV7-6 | CASSLAVAGASYNEQFF | TGTGCCAGCAGCTTAGCGGTAGCGGGAGCTTCCTACAATGAGCAGTTCTTC
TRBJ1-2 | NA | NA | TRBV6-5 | CASSYRARANYGYTF | TGTGCCAGCAGTTACAGGGCGAGGGCTAACTATGGCTACACCTTC
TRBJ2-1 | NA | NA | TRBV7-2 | CASRIGGLYNEQFF | TGTGCCAGCAGGATCGGAGGGCTCTACAATGAGCAGTTCTTC
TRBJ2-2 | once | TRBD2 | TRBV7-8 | CATRPSSGSGELFF | TGTGCCACCCGGCCCTCTAGCGGGAGCGGGGAGCTGTTTTTT
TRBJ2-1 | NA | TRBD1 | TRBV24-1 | CATNPGQGIGEQFF | TGTGCCACCAACCCGGGACAGGGTATCGGGGAGCAGTTCTTC
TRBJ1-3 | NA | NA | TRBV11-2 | CASSLVAGFGNTIYF | TGTGCCAGCAGCTTAGTGGCAGGGTTCGGAAACACCATATATTTT